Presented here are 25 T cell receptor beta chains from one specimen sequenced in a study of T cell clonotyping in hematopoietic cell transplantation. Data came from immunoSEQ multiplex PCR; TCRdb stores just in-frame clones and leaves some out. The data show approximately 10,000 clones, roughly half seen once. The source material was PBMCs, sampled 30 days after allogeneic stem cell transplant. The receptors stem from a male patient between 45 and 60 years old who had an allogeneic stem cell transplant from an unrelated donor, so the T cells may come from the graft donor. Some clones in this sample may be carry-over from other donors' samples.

The CDR3 coding sequence is TGTGCCAGCAGTCAGAGGGGCAACTATGGCTACACCTTC. Its protein is CASSQRGNYGYTF. This chain joins TRBV11-2 and TRBJ1-2; D may be TRBD1 (5 bases). The V end lost 6 bases, the J end lost 2 bases, and 10 bases lay between the germline ends. CDR1 and CDR2 from the germline V gene are SGHAT and FQNNGV. This CDR3 has 13 amino acids. Full variable domain (rest looked up from reference TRBV11-2 and TRBJ1-2): EAGVAQSPRYKIIEKRQSVAFWCNPISGHATLYWYQQILGQGPKLLIQFQNNGVVDDSQLPKDRFSAERLKGVDSTLKIQPAKLEDSAVYLCASSQRGNYGYTFGSGTRLTVV.

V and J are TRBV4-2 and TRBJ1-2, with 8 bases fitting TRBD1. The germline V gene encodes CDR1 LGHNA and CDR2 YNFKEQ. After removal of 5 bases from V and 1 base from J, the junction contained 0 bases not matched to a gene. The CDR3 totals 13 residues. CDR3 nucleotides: TGTGCCAGCAGCGGACAGGGTAACTATGGCTACACCTTC. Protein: CASSGQGNYGYTF.

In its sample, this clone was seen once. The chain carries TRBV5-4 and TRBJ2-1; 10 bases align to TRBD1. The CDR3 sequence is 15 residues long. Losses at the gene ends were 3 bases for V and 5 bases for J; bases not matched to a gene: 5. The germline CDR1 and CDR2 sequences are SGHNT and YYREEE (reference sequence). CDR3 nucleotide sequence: TGTGCCAGCAGCTCCCCGGGACAGGGGAACAATGAGCAGTTCTTC. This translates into CASSSPGQGNNEQFF.

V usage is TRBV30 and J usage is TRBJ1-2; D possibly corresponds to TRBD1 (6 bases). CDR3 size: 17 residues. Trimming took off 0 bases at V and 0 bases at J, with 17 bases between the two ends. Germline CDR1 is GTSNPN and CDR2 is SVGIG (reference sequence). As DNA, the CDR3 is TGTGCCTGGAGTGTAAGATTGGCGGGGGCCACTAACTATGGCTACACCTTC. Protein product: CAWSVRLAGATNYGYTF.

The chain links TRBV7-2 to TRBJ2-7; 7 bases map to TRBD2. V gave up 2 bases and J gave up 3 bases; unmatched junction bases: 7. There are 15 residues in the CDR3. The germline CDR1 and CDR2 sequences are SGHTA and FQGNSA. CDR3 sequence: CASSLLGGSLYEQYF. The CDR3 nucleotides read TGTGCCAGCAGCTTACTGGGCGGGAGCCTCTACGAGCAGTACTTC.

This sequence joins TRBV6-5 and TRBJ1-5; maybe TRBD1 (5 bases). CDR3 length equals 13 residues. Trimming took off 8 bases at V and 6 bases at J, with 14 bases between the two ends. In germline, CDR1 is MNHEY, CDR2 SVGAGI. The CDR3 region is CASRRAGSQPQHF. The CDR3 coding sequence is TGTGCCAGCCGGCGGGCAGGGAGTCAGCCCCAGCATTTT.

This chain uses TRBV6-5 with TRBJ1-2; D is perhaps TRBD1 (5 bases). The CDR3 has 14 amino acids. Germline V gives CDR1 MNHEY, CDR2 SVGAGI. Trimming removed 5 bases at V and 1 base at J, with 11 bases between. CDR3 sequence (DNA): TGTGCCAGCAGTAAGGGGCGGGGTAACTATGGCTACACCTTC. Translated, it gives CASSKGRGNYGYTF.

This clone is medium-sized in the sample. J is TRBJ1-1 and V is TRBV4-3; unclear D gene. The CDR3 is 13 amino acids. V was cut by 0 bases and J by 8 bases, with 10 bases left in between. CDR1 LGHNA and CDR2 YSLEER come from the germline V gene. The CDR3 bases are TGCGCCAGCAGCCAAGAGGCGGAAACCGAAGCTTTCTTT. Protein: CASSQEAETEAFF.

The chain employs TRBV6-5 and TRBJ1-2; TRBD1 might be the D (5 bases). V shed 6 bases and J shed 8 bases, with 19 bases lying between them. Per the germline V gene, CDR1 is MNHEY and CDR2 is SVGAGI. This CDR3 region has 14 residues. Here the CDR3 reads CASSEVLGLSGYTF. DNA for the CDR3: TGTGCCAGCAGCGAGGTTCTGGGGCTGAGCGGCTACACCTTC.

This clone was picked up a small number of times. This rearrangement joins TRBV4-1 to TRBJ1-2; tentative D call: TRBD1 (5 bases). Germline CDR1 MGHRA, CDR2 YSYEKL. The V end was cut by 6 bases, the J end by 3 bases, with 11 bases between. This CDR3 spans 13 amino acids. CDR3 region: CASRQTADYGYTF. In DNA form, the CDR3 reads TGCGCCAGCAGGCAGACAGCCGACTATGGCTACACCTTC.

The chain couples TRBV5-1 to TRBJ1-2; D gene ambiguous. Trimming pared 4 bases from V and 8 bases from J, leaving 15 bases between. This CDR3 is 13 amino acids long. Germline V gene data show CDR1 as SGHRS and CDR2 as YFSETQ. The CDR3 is CASSLDSQGGYTF. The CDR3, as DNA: TGCGCCAGCAGCCTGGACTCTCAAGGAGGCTACACCTTC.

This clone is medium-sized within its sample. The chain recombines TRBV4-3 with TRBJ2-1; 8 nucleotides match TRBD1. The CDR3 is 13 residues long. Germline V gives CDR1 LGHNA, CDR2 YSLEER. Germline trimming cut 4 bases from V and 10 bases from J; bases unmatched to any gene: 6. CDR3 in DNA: TGCGCCAGCAGCCCGAGGACAGGGCGCGAGCAGTTCTTC. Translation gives CASSPRTGREQFF.

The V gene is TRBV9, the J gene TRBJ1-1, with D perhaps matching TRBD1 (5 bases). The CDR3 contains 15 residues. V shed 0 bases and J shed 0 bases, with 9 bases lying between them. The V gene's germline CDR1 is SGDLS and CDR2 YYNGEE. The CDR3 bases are TGTGCCAGCAGCGTAGATGGGGCCCTGAACACTGAAGCTTTCTTT. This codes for CASSVDGALNTEAFF.

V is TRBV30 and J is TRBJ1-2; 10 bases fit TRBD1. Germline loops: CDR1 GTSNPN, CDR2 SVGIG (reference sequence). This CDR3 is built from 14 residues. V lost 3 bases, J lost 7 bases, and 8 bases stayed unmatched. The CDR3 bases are TGTGCCTGGAGCCGGGACAGGGGACATCCTGGCTACACCTTC. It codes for CAWSRDRGHPGYTF.

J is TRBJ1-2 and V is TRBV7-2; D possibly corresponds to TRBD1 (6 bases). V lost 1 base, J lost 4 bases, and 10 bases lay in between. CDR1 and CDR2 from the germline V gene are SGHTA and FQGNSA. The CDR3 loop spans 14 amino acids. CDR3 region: CASSLGGGAYGYTF. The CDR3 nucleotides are TGTGCCAGCAGCTTAGGAGGGGGAGCCTATGGCTACACCTTC.

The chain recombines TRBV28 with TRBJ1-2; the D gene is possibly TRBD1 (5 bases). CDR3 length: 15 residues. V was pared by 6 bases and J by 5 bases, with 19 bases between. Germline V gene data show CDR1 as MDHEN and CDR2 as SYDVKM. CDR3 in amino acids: CASSLFRDRPYGYTF. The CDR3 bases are TGTGCCAGCAGCCTTTTTAGAGACAGACCTTATGGCTACACCTTC.

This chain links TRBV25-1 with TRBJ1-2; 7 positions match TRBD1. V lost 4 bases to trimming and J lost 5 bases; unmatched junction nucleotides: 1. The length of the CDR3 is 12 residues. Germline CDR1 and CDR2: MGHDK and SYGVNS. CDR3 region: CASSVQGYGYTF. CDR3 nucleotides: TGTGCCAGCAGTGTACAGGGGTATGGCTACACCTTC.

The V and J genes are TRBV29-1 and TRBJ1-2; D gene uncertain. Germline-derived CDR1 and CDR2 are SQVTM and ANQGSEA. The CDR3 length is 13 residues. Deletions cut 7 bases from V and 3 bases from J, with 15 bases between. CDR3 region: CSALLGDYYGYTF. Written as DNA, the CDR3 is TGCAGCGCCCTACTTGGGGATTACTATGGCTACACCTTC.

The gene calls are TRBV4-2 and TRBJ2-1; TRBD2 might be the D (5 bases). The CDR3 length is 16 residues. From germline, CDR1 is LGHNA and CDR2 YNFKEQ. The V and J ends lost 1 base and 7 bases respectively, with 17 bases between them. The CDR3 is CASSQVEAETGNEQFF. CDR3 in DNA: TGTGCCAGCAGCCAAGTGGAGGCAGAAACGGGAAATGAGCAGTTCTTC.

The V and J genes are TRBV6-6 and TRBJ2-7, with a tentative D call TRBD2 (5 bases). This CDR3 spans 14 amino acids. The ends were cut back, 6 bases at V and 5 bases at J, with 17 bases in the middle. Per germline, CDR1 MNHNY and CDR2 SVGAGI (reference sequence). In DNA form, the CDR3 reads TGTGCCAGCAGCTTAAGACCTAGCTTTAACGAGCAGTACTTC. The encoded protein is CASSLRPSFNEQYF.

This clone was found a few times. The CDR3 DNA reads as TGTGCCAGCAGTTCAACAGGGGGATCCTACAATGAGCAGTTCTTC. This encodes CASSSTGGSYNEQFF. The rearrangement uses TRBV28 and TRBJ2-1; TRBD1 matches at 8 bases. The CDR3 is 15 amino acids. The germline V gene has CDR1 MDHEN and CDR2 SYDVKM. V shed 4 bases, J shed 1 base, and the junction held 3 bases outside the gene matches.

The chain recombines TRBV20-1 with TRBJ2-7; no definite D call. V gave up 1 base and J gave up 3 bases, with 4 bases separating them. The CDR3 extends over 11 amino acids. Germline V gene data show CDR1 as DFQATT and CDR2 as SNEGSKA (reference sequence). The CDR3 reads CSARVLYEQYF. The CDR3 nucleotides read TGCAGTGCTAGAGTTCTCTACGAGCAGTACTTC.

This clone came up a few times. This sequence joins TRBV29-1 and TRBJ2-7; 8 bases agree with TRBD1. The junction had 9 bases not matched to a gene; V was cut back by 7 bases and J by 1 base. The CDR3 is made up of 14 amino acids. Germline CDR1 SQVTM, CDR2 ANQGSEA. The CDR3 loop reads CSARTGQESYEQYF. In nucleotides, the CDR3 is TGCAGCGCCCGTACGGGACAGGAATCCTACGAGCAGTACTTC.

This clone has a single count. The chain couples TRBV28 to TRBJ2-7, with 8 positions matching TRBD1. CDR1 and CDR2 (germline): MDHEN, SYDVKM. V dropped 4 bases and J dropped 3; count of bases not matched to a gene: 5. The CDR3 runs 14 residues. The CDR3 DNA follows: TGTGCCAGCAGTTCCACAGGGGGTGGCTACGAGCAGTACTTC. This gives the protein CASSSTGGGYEQYF.

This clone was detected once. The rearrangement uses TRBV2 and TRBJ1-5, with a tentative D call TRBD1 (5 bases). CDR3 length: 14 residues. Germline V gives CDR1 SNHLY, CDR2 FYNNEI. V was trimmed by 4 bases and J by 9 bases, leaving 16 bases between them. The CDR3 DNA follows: TGTGCCAGCAGTGTAAACCAGGGACTCGGGCCCCAGCATTTT. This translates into CASSVNQGLGPQHF.